A single sample gave rise to the 2 T cell receptor beta chains below, sequenced in a study of blood T cell repertoires in COVID-19 (dated by TCRdb to the early 2020s). Libraries were prepared through the immunoSEQ multiplex PCR assay. TCRdb retrieved this table from immuneACCESS and kept in-frame rearrangements only. Not all clones are present; in checked studies, unresolved V genes account for under half, and no reason is known for the remainder. The sample table shows some 170,000 clones, and 75% to 85% are seen once. The top ten hold more than 9.5% of the sample. Sequencing used peripheral blood. The receptors come from a woman between 35 and 50 years old with COVID-19, enrolled during active disease.

V and J are TRBV19 and TRBJ2-1, with a weak D call TRBD2 (6 bases). The germline V and J ends were trimmed by 5 bases and 7 bases, with 12 bases remaining between them. This CDR3 comprises 13 residues. Germline CDR1 and CDR2: LNHDA and SQIVND (reference sequence). The CDR3 sequence is CASSSGTSNEQFF. Here the CDR3 DNA reads TGTGCCAGTAGTTCCGGGACTTCTAATGAGCAGTTCTTC. The complete variable domain, with remaining parts taken from reference TRBV19 and TRBJ2-1, reads DGGITQSPKYLFRKEGQNVTLSCEQNLNHDAMYWYRQDPGQGLRLIYYSQIVNDFQKGDIAEGYSVSREKKESFPLTVTSAQKNPTAFYLCASSSGTSNEQFFGPGTRLTVL.

The chain combines TRBV19 with TRBJ1-1, with D unclear. The V end was cut by 5 bases, the J end by 0 bases, with 10 bases between. The CDR3 totals 14 residues. The germline V gene has CDR1 LNHDA and CDR2 SQIVND (reference sequence). CDR3 residues: CASSEITVNTEAFF. Written as DNA, the CDR3 is TGTGCCAGTAGTGAGATTACGGTGAACACTGAAGCTTTCTTT.